These 31 T cell receptor beta chains were sequenced from one sample in a study of monozygotic twins with inflammatory bowel disease. Using the 5' RACE reads, TCRdb records one entry per CDR3 protein without DNA. The table for this sample gives 300,000 to 400,000 distinct CDR3 sequences. Source material: blood. The receptors here all came from a human donor with ulcerative colitis or Crohn's disease, or a healthy co-twin of an affected twin (not recorded which).

This chain uses TRBV21-1 with TRBJ2-7; TCRdb selects TRBD1, and the lack of DNA leaves this call unchecked. TRBV21-1 constitutes a pseudogene. The CDR3 covers 15 residues. CDR3 sequence reads: CASSNPGQGFHEQYF.

The V gene is TRBV12-3 or TRBV12-4, the J gene TRBJ2-7; absent DNA, TCRdb's TRBD2 call cannot be checked. CDR3 length equals 15 residues. The CDR3 reads CASSALAGALYEQYF.

This chain uses TRBV20-1 with TRBJ1-1; TCRdb picks TRBD1, but there is no DNA to check that call. Germline V gene sequence: CDR1 DFQATT, CDR2 SNEGSKA (reference sequence). The CDR3 extends over 15 amino acids. The CDR3 here is CSAIPRQGSDTEAFF.

This chain joins TRBV27 and TRBJ2-7; the D gene TCRdb calls, TRBD1, cannot be checked with no DNA. CDR3 length: 15 amino acids. CDR1 MNHEY and CDR2 SMNVEV come from the germline V gene (reference sequence). This CDR3 reads CASSSGLKGPYEQYF.

The chain is built from TRBV5-1 and TRBJ2-7; no DNA is available, so the TRBD1 call from TCRdb remains unchecked. Germline CDR1 SGHRS, CDR2 YFSETQ. This CDR3 has 18 residues. The CDR3 reads CASSLEPSLRVYGYEQYF.

The rearrangement uses TRBV4-3 and TRBJ2-5. Looked up from germline, CDR1 is LGHNA and CDR2 is YSLEER. The CDR3 runs 17 residues. The CDR3 is CASSLSLNYRTQETQYF.

The chain couples TRBV20-1 to TRBJ2-7; TCRdb picks TRBD2, but there is no DNA to check that call. The germline V gene encodes CDR1 DFQATT and CDR2 SNEGSKA (reference sequence). The CDR3 consists of 20 residues. The CDR3 reads CSATGLAGGEGITATDEQYF.

The chain links TRBV10-3 to TRBJ2-1. CDR1 and CDR2 from the germline V gene are ENHRY and SYGVKD. The CDR3 covers 15 residues. The CDR3 spells CAISGRTGFYNEQFF.

The chain couples TRBV24-1 to TRBJ2-1; TCRdb names TRBD1, which stays unverified in the absence of DNA. CDR3 length: 17 residues. Germline values: CDR1 KGHDR, CDR2 SFDVKD. This CDR3 reads CATSDRGTGNLYNEQFF.

The CDR3 loop is CASSVGTANEQYF. The V call is TRBV6-1, the J call TRBJ2-7; lacking DNA, the TRBD1 call made by TCRdb goes unchecked. CDR1 MNHNS and CDR2 SASEGT come from the germline V gene. There are 13 residues in the CDR3.

This chain links TRBV6-1 with TRBJ1-5; the D call from TCRdb, TRBD1, cannot be confirmed without DNA. The CDR3 has 15 residues. CDR1 is MNHNS and CDR2 is SASEGT in the germline V gene. CDR3 region: CASSEVKGANQPQHF.

The chain recombines TRBV20-1 with TRBJ2-3. Germline V gives CDR1 DFQATT, CDR2 SNEGSKA (reference sequence). The CDR3 covers 13 residues. This CDR3 reads CSVEGSGTDTQYF.

The chain employs TRBV12-3 or TRBV12-4 and TRBJ2-6; the TCRdb D gene call, TRBD1, has no DNA to confirm it. The CDR3 loop spans 17 amino acids. The CDR3 here is CASRLGQKVSGANVLTF.

The rearrangement uses TRBV7-9 and TRBJ2-1; TCRdb's assignment of TRBD1 cannot be checked, as there is no DNA. Germline V gene sequence: CDR1 SEHNR, CDR2 FQNEAQ (reference sequence). The CDR3 extends over 14 amino acids. CDR3: CASSFDTTGPRQFF. Full variable domain (remainder filled in from reference TRBV7-9 and TRBJ2-1): DTGVSQNPRHKITKRGQNVTFRCDPISEHNRLYWYRQTLGQGPEFLTYFQNEAQLEKSRLLSDRFSAERPKGSFSTLEIQRTEQGDSAMYLCASSFDTTGPRQFFGPGTRLTVL.

The chain employs TRBV5-1 and TRBJ1-5; without DNA, the TCRdb call of TRBD1 cannot be checked. Per germline, CDR1 SGHRS and CDR2 YFSETQ. The CDR3 totals 14 residues. The CDR3 loop is CASLDTGHNQPQHF.

The chain links TRBV12-5 to TRBJ2-2; TCRdb names TRBD1, which stays unverified in the absence of DNA. This CDR3 region has 12 residues. Per the germline V gene, CDR1 is LGHNT and CDR2 is FRNRAP. The CDR3 sequence: CADTGGTGELFF.

The rearrangement links TRBV20-1 to TRBJ2-7; the D call of TRBD1 rests on TCRdb alone, since no DNA is present to check it. The CDR3 is 14 residues long. CDR1 is DFQATT, CDR2 SNEGSKA, per germline (reference sequence). CDR3: CGGRGGLLSYEQYF.

This sequence joins TRBV7-2 and TRBJ1-1. The germline V gene encodes CDR1 SGHTA and CDR2 FQGNSA. CDR3 length: 17 residues. The CDR3 loop is CTSSLAPARKGNTEAFF. Full variable domain (outside the CDR3, taken from reference TRBV7-2 and TRBJ1-1): GAGVSQSPSNKVTEKGKDVELRCDPISGHTALYWYRQSLGQGLEFLIYFQGNSAPDKSGLPSDRFSAERTGGSVSTLTIQRTQQEDSAVYLCTSSLAPARKGNTEAFFGQGTRLTVV.

The CDR3: CASSFQDSADTQYF. The chain combines TRBV5-1 with TRBJ2-3. Germline lookup yields CDR1 SGHRS and CDR2 YFSETQ. The CDR3 runs to 14 residues.

The gene calls are TRBV12-3 or TRBV12-4 and TRBJ1-1. This CDR3 region has 17 residues. The CDR3 loop is CASSSRGGPLMNTEAFF.

The chain combines TRBV27 with TRBJ2-7; TCRdb calls TRBD1, which cannot be checked without DNA. Germline CDR1 is MNHEY and CDR2 is SMNVEV (reference sequence). The CDR3 totals 15 residues. CDR3 amino acids: CASSPPNGGSYEQYF.

The rearrangement joins TRBV4-1 to TRBJ2-3; the TCRdb call, TRBD1, lacks DNA for checking. Germline V gene sequence: CDR1 MGHRA, CDR2 YSYEKL. The CDR3 length is 17 residues. The CDR3 loop reads CASSQVGERPGGDTQYF.

This chain joins TRBV7-9 and TRBJ1-5; lacking DNA, the TRBD1 call made by TCRdb goes unchecked. The CDR3 is made up of 14 amino acids. CDR1 is SEHNR, CDR2 FQNEAQ, per germline (reference sequence). CDR3 sequence: CASSLSGVNQPQHF.

The rearrangement uses TRBV20-1 and TRBJ2-3; TCRdb outputs TRBD2, but without DNA this stays unchecked. CDR1 DFQATT and CDR2 SNEGSKA come from the germline V gene (reference sequence). This CDR3 is built from 16 residues. The CDR3 sequence: CSARDLSGGGPDTQYF.

This chain uses TRBV20-1 with TRBJ2-7; TCRdb outputs TRBD1, but without DNA this stays unchecked. The CDR3 consists of 16 residues. Germline V gives CDR1 DFQATT, CDR2 SNEGSKA (reference sequence). The CDR3: CSAPHPDRGVSYEQYF.

The chain joins TRBV14 to TRBJ2-3. Germline V CDR1 and CDR2: SGHDN, FVKESK. This CDR3 region has 13 residues. The CDR3 is CASSHAPTDTQYF.

The rearrangement uses TRBV7-3 and TRBJ2-7; TCRdb gives TRBD1 as the D gene, but with no DNA this cannot be confirmed. Germline CDR1 reads SGHTA; CDR2 reads FQGTGA. The CDR3 length is 14 residues. The CDR3 sequence: CASSPNPGSYEQYF.

V and J are TRBV5-5 and TRBJ2-6; the D call from TCRdb, TRBD2, cannot be confirmed without DNA. CDR1 and CDR2 from the germline V gene are SGHKS and YYEKEE (reference sequence). The CDR3 is 17 amino acids. CDR3 in amino acids: CASSLTKGEIGANVLTF.

The chain's CDR3 is CASRWDRNTEAFF. This chain uses TRBV6-2 or TRBV6-3 with TRBJ1-1. This CDR3 has 13 residues. The germline V gene has CDR1 MNHEY and CDR2 SVGEGT.

CDR3 residues: CASSPQGARDTQYF. The rearrangement joins TRBV7-2 to TRBJ2-3; TCRdb proposes TRBD1, but this gene call is untestable without DNA. This CDR3 has 14 amino acids. The V gene's germline CDR1 is SGHTA and CDR2 FQGNSA.

The chain uses TRBV4-1 and TRBJ2-7; TCRdb returns TRBD1, unconfirmable since there is no DNA. Germline CDR1 and CDR2: MGHRA and YSYEKL. This CDR3 contains 13 residues. CDR3 sequence reads: CASSEGQLYEQYF.